This is a list of T cell receptor beta chains from one sample in a study of shared clonotypes between healthy human individuals. Clones were read by immunoSEQ multiplex PCR, and TCRdb kept only the in-frame ones, dropping some. The sample holds roughly 2.6 million clones; around 94% are singletons and the top ten take 0.11% to 0.15%. The sample taken for sequencing was naive CD4+ T cells sorted from blood. Receptors were obtained from a man aged 18 to 30 in good health. CDR3s include the opening cysteine and the closing phenylalanine or tryptophan. The order of the fields is clone size, V gene, D gene, J gene, CDR3 protein, CDR3 DNA. D genes are given only for firm matches. Where a row states a size, it is once, few, many or the class of an expanded clone; other rows omit it.

NA	TRBV5-4	NA	TRBJ1-1	CASSFGGRGMYTEAFF	TGTGCCAGCAGCTTCGGGGGCCGCGGGATGTACACTGAAGCTTTCTTT
NA	TRBV9	NA	TRBJ1-3	CASSVDTGRIGNTIYF	TGTGCCAGCAGCGTTGATACTGGACGGATTGGAAACACCATATATTTT
NA	TRBV14	NA	TRBJ2-1	CASSPGTRATGVF	TGTGCCAGCAGCCCGGGAACGAGGGCAACGGGAGTCTTC
once	TRBV18	NA	TRBJ1-2	CASSPGPLRGYTF	TGTGCCAGCTCACCAGGCCCCCTGCGGGGCTACACCTTC
NA	TRBV11-2	TRBD1	TRBJ2-2	CASSLQGARTGELFF	TGTGCCAGCAGCTTACAGGGGGCGCGCACCGGGGAGCTGTTTTTT
NA	TRBV10-3	NA	TRBJ1-3	CAISESAVSGNTIYF	TGTGCCATCAGTGAGTCGGCGGTCTCTGGAAACACCATATATTTT
NA	TRBV4-1	TRBD1	TRBJ2-7	CASSRLGTGSKNEQYF	TGCGCCAGCAGCCGCCTCGGGACAGGGAGTAAGAACGAGCAGTACTTC
NA	TRBV9	NA	TRBJ1-3	CASSVGWTDSGNTIYF	TGTGCCAGCAGCGTTGGCTGGACAGACTCTGGAAACACCATATATTTT
NA	TRBV7-9	NA	TRBJ2-5	CASSLEVIMVSAARVQYF	TGTGCCAGCAGCCTAGAGGTGATTATGGTGTCAGCCGCCCGGGTTCAGTACTTC
NA	TRBV7-2	TRBD1	TRBJ1-4	CASSLGSRGREKLFF	TGTGCCAGCAGCTTAGGGTCCAGGGGGAGGGAAAAACTGTTTTTT
once	TRBV11-2	NA	TRBJ2-3	CASSLDPRTDTQYF	TGTGCCAGCAGCTTAGATCCGCGTACAGATACGCAGTATTTT
NA	TRBV19	NA	TRBJ2-5	CAEGPKETQYF	TGTGCCGAGGGTCCAAAAGAGACCCAGTACTTC
NA	TRBV4-1	NA	TRBJ1-5	CASSQETGGNQPQHF	TGCGCCAGCAGCCAAGAGACAGGAGGTAATCAGCCCCAGCATTTT
NA	TRBV7-9	NA	TRBJ1-6	CASSLNRERAPLHF	TGTGCCAGCAGCCTCAACAGGGAAAGGGCACCCCTCCACTTT
NA	TRBV28	NA	TRBJ2-7	CASSLIGVTYEQYF	TGTGCCAGCAGTTTAATTGGTGTCACCTACGAGCAGTACTTC
NA	TRBV15	NA	TRBJ2-5	CATSRVRLELSETQYF	TGTGCCACCAGCAGAGTTCGACTCGAGTTATCGGAGACCCAGTACTTC
NA	TRBV27	NA	TRBJ1-4	CASALGIGGEKLFF	TGTGCCAGCGCTTTGGGCATTGGCGGTGAAAAACTGTTTTTT
NA	TRBV7-9	TRBD1	TRBJ1-1	CASSSTTGGTEAFF	TGTGCCAGCAGCTCGACTACAGGGGGCACTGAAGCTTTCTTT
NA	TRBV5-6	TRBD2	TRBJ2-7	CASSRDLAGGEQYF	TGTGCCAGCAGCCGCGATTTAGCGGGGGGCGAGCAGTACTTC
NA	TRBV28	NA	TRBJ2-1	CASSPPLRPHEQFF	TGTGCCAGCAGTCCGCCTCTACGTCCACATGAGCAGTTCTTC
once	TRBV7-2	NA	TRBJ1-3	CASSVTGLVNSGNTIYF	TGTGCCAGCAGCGTTACAGGCTTGGTCAACTCTGGAAACACCATATATTTT
NA	TRBV5-1	NA	TRBJ2-1	CASSLSAPREYNEQFF	TGCGCCAGCAGCCTGTCGGCCCCTAGGGAATACAATGAGCAGTTCTTC
NA	TRBV28	NA	TRBJ1-1	CAITGRMNTEAFF	TGTGCCATTACGGGACGCATGAACACTGAAGCTTTCTTT
NA	TRBV30	NA	TRBJ2-7	CAWSPDVLYEQYF	TGTGCCTGGAGTCCGGACGTACTCTACGAGCAGTACTTC
NA	TRBV6-5	TRBD2	TRBJ2-1	CASTQAGEQFF	TGTGCCAGCACTCAAGCGGGAGAGCAGTTCTTC
once	TRBV2	NA	TRBJ1-3	CASREGHSGNTIYF	TGTGCCAGCAGGGAGGGACACTCTGGAAACACCATATATTTT
few	TRBV5-1	TRBD1	TRBJ1-2	CASQTGDRDSNYGYTF	TGCGCCAGCCAGACAGGGGACCGGGACTCTAACTATGGCTACACCTTC
NA	TRBV6-1	NA	TRBJ2-7	CASSEGGIGVIEQYF	TGTGCCAGCAGTGAAGGGGGCATCGGGGTCATCGAGCAGTACTTC
NA	TRBV10-1	NA	TRBJ2-1	CASSERRLAISNEQFF	TGCGCCAGCAGTGAGAGGCGCCTAGCCATTAGCAATGAGCAGTTCTTC
NA	TRBV30	TRBD2	TRBJ2-1	CAWSVRRGGRNEQFF	TGTGCCTGGAGTGTACGGCGGGGGGGCAGGAATGAGCAGTTCTTC
NA	TRBV10-3	TRBD1	TRBJ1-4	CAISGDRITTNEKLFF	TGTGCCATCAGTGGGGACAGGATAACAACTAATGAAAAACTGTTTTTT
NA	TRBV5-1	NA	TRBJ2-2	CASSLDTGPGELFF	TGCGCCAGCAGCTTGGACACAGGGCCCGGGGAGCTGTTTTTT